These 11 T cell receptor beta chains were sequenced from one sample in a study of blood T cell repertoires in COVID-19. The repertoire was sequenced with immunoSEQ multiplex PCR; TCRdb's copy has only in-frame clones and lacks some. In the table there are fewer than 250,000 clones, over 75% of which are singletons. The sequencing sample was made of peripheral blood. The receptors were sampled from a woman aged 45-59 years with acute or convalescent COVID-19.

This clone was seen more than once but under ten times. This rearrangement joins TRBV30 to TRBJ1-6; D is uncertain. Germline CDR1 and CDR2: GTSNPN and SVGIG (reference sequence). CDR3 size: 13 residues. V was clipped by 2 bases and J by 5 bases, with 7 bases between them. The CDR3 loop reads CAWSSGDNSPLHF. DNA for the CDR3: TGTGCCTGGAGTAGCGGGGATAATTCACCCCTCCACTTT.

CDR3 bases: TGTGCCAGCAGCTTAATGGGAGGTTATTCACCCCTCCACTTT. As protein: CASSLMGGYSPLHF. V and J are TRBV7-2 and TRBJ1-6, with unresolved D. Trimming took off 2 bases at V and 8 bases at J, with 10 bases between the two ends. From germline, CDR1 is SGHTA and CDR2 FQGNSA. This CDR3 comprises 14 residues. Variable domain in full (rest from reference TRBV7-2 and TRBJ1-6): GAGVSQSPSNKVTEKGKDVELRCDPISGHTALYWYRQSLGQGLEFLIYFQGNSAPDKSGLPSDRFSAERTGGSVSTLTIQRTQQEDSAVYLCASSLMGGYSPLHFGNGTRLTVT.

V usage is TRBV28 and J usage is TRBJ2-1; D may be TRBD2 (7 bases). The CDR3 is 14 residues long. V lost 5 bases and J lost 7, with 15 bases in between. Germline V lookup: CDR1 MDHEN, CDR2 SYDVKM. The CDR3, as DNA: TGTGCCAGCAGTACAGAGGGGGGGTGGAATGAGCAGTTCTTC. Its translation: CASSTEGGWNEQFF.

The chain couples TRBV3-1 (or the pseudogene TRBV3-2) to TRBJ1-1; the D gene is possibly TRBD1 (5 bases). Trimming shortened V by 3 bases and J by 11 bases, and 10 bases separated the two germline ends. This CDR3 is 11 amino acids long. Germline V CDR1 and CDR2: LGHDT, YNNKEL (reference sequence). Here the CDR3 reads CASSHQGSAFF. In DNA, the CDR3 is TGTGCCAGCAGCCATCAGGGCTCGGCTTTCTTT.

This chain connects TRBV6-2 or TRBV6-3 to TRBJ1-5; 9 bases fit TRBD1. This CDR3 has 19 residues. Germline assignment: CDR1 MNHEY and CDR2 SVGEGT. V gave up 2 bases and J gave up 0 bases; unmatched junction bases: 11. In nucleotides, the CDR3 is TGTGCCAGCAGTTACCCCTCGGGACAGGGATCCTATAGCAATCAGCCCCAGCATTTT. Translation gives CASSYPSGQGSYSNQPQHF.

The rearrangement uses TRBV19 and TRBJ1-3, with D unclear. V lost 4 bases, J lost 1 base, and 20 bases lay in between. Germline CDR1 LNHDA, CDR2 SQIVND (reference sequence). The CDR3 totals 18 residues. The CDR3 DNA sequence: TGTGCCAGTAGTACCAACGGCGCGCTCTCGACTTCTGGAAACACCATATATTTT. Encoded protein: CASSTNGALSTSGNTIYF.

The chain uses TRBV12-3 or TRBV12-4 and TRBJ1-2, with 8 bases identical to TRBD1. The CDR3 runs to 13 residues. Losses at the gene ends were 7 bases for V and 3 bases for J; bases not matched to a gene: 4. The chain's CDR3 is CASTGGGDYGYTF. CDR3 DNA: TGTGCCAGCACAGGGGGCGGTGACTATGGCTACACCTTC.

This clone has a single count. DNA of the CDR3: TGCGCCAGCTCTAATGGGGGGACAGGCGACAATGAGCAGTTCTTC. Amino acids: CASSNGGTGDNEQFF. The chain links TRBV5-1 to TRBJ2-1; 8 bases are a match to TRBD1. This CDR3 is built from 15 residues. V dropped 7 bases and J dropped 5; count of bases not matched to a gene: 11. Germline V gives CDR1 SGHRS, CDR2 YFSETQ.

The V call is TRBV19, the J call TRBJ1-1; 11 nucleotides match TRBD1. The CDR3 consists of 13 residues. V shed 6 bases and J 7 bases; nucleotides not matched to a gene: 4. Germline CDR1 is LNHDA and CDR2 is SQIVND (reference sequence). The CDR3 sequence is CASSRDRGGEAFF. CDR3 coding DNA: TGTGCCAGTAGCCGGGACAGGGGGGGTGAAGCTTTCTTT.

This chain links TRBV11-2 with TRBJ2-7, with 13 nucleotides matching TRBD2. Germline trimming cut 4 bases from V and 0 bases from J; bases unmatched to any gene: 0. Germline CDR1 is SGHAT and CDR2 is FQNNGV. This CDR3 is 15 amino acids long. The CDR3, as DNA: TGTGCCAGCAGCTGGACTAGCGGGAGCTCCTACGAGCAGTACTTC. Amino acid sequence: CASSWTSGSSYEQYF. The whole variable domain, remainder taken from reference TRBV11-2 and TRBJ2-7, is EAGVAQSPRYKIIEKRQSVAFWCNPISGHATLYWYQQILGQGPKLLIQFQNNGVVDDSQLPKDRFSAERLKGVDSTLKIQPAKLEDSAVYLCASSWTSGSSYEQYFGPGTRLTVT.

This clone was observed a few times. J is TRBJ1-3 and V is TRBV18; 10 bases line up with TRBD1. Germline V gene sequence: CDR1 KGHSH, CDR2 LQKENI. CDR3 size: 18 residues. With V trimmed by 4 bases and J by 0 bases, 9 bases remained unmatched. CDR3 region: CASSQELTGGNSGNTIYF. As DNA, the CDR3 is TGTGCCAGCTCACAGGAACTGACAGGGGGCAACTCTGGAAACACCATATATTTT.